In this sample, the clone carrying this TCR beta chain turned up many times. Germline values: CDR1 LGHNA, CDR2 YSLEER. Germline trimming cut 6 bases from V and 1 base from J; bases unmatched to any gene: 5. The CDR3 has 14 amino acids. Each single cDNA molecule received a unique molecular identifier. One entry per CDR3 protein results from TCRdb running MiXCR on the 5' RACE reads. This sample carries some 34,000 distinct CDR3 sequences, approximately 4.6% of them seen once, and the ten largest clones take over 6.5%. The data originate from a study of early T cells in non-severe SARS-CoV-2 infection. For the study at large: The chains were unpaired, and the sequenced material was bulk RNA from unsorted whole blood.

This clonotype was obtained from an adult who was a healthcare worker with PCR-confirmed SARS-CoV-2 infection or an uninfected control (not recorded which). V usage is TRBV4-3 and J usage is TRBJ2-5; 7 bases align to TRBD2. Sequenced sample: whole blood. For the CDR3, the DNA is TGCGCCAGCAGTCGGGACTACTTCCAAGAGACCCAGTACTTC. This encodes CASSRDYFQETQYF.